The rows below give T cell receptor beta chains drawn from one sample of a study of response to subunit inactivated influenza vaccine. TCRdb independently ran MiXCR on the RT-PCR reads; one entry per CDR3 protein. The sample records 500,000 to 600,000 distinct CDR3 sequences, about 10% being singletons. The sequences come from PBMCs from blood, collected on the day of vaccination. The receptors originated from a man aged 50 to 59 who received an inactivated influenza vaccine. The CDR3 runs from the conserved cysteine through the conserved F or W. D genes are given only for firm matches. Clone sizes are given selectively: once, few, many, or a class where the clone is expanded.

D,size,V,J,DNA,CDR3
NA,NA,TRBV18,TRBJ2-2,TGTGCCAGCTCACCAGAGACAGACACCGGGGAGCTGTTTTTT,CASSPETDTGELFF
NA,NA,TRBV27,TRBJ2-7,TGTGCCAGCAGTCCCCCCGACAGGCCCTCCTACGAGCAGTACTTC,CASSPPDRPSYEQYF
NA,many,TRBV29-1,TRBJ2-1,TGCAGCGTTGAAGCCCAACGGGCAGAGCAGTTCTTC,CSVEAQRAEQFF
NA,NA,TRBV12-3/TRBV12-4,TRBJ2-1,TGTGCCAGCAGTTTAGCGAACGGGTACAATGAGCAGTTCTTC,CASSLANGYNEQFF
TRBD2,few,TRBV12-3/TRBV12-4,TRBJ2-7,TGTGCCAGCCGGAGGGCGGCTAGCGGCTACGAGCAGTACTTC,CASRRAASGYEQYF
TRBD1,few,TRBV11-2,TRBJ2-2,TGTGCCAGCAGGTCCAGGGGGCTAGGGGAGCTGTTTTTT,CASRSRGLGELFF
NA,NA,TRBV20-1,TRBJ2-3,TGCAGTGCTGGCTGGGGCCCCACAGATACGCAGTATTTT,CSAGWGPTDTQYF
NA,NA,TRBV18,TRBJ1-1,TGTGCCGGCTCACCGACGCTGGGTAATCTGAACACTGAAGCTTTCTTT,CAGSPTLGNLNTEAFF
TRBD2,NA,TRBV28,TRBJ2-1,TGTGCCAGCAGTTTGTCCGGCGGGAGGCTGAATGAGCAGTTCTTC,CASSLSGGRLNEQFF
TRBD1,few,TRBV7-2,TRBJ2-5,TGTGCCAGCAGGGGGACAGGGGGGCGGGAGACCCAGTACTTC,CASRGTGGRETQYF
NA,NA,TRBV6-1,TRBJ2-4,TGTGCCAGCAGTCCAAGAAGGGTAGCCAAAAACATTCAGTACTTC,CASSPRRVAKNIQYF
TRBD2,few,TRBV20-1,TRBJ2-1,TGCAGTGCTAGGGAATTAGAGCGGGAATGGAACTATGAGCAGTTCTTC,CSARELEREWNYEQFF
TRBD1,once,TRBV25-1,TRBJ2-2,TGTGCCAGCAGCTACTCCGGGACAGCGATCACCGGGGAGCTGTTTTTT,CASSYSGTAITGELFF
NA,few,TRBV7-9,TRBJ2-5,TGTGCCAGCAGCCCTTTAGGGGGGCGCGAAGAGACCCAGTACTTC,CASSPLGGREETQYF
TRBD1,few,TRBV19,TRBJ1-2,TGTGCCAGTAGCCGCGGACAGGCCCAAAATCTCTACACCTTC,CASSRGQAQNLYTF
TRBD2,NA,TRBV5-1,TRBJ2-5,TGCGCCAGCAGCTTGGCTAGCGGGGCCAAGTTGGAGACCCAGTACTTC,CASSLASGAKLETQYF
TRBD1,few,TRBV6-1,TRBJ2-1,TGTGCCAGCAGACAGGGGAGAGAAAGAAATGAGCAGTTCTTC,CASRQGRERNEQFF
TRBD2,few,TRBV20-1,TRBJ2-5,TGCAGTGCAAGACTAGCGGGTAGTCAAGAGACCCAGTACTTC,CSARLAGSQETQYF
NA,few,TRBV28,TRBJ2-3,TGTGCCAGCAGCACCCCGGCGGGACAAAGCACAGATACGCAGTATTTT,CASSTPAGQSTDTQYF
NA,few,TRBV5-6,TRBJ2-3,TGTGCCAGCAGTCCCTTCCTGCGGTGGGGTGAGGAGTATTTT,CASSPFLRWGEEYF
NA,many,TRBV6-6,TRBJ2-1,TGTGCCAGCAAGATCGAGGGGTACAATGAGCAGTTCTTC,CASKIEGYNEQFF
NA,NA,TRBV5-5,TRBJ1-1,TGTGCCAGCAGCTTGAAGGGGGGCACTGAAGCTTTCTTT,CASSLKGGTEAFF
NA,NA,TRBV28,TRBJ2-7,TGTGCCAGCAGTTTAGTTCTTAGCGGACCTTACTCCTACGAGCAGTACTTC,CASSLVLSGPYSYEQYF
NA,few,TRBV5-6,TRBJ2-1,TGTGCCAGCAGCTTGTTCCCCGGAGTCAATGAGCAGTTCTTC,CASSLFPGVNEQFF
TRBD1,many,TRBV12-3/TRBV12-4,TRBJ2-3,TGTGCCAGCAGGCAGGGGGCGGGAGATACGCAGTATTTT,CASRQGAGDTQYF
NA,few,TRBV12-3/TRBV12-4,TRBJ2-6,TGTGCCAGCAGCAATTTAGCTGGGGCCAACGTCCTGACTTTC,CASSNLAGANVLTF
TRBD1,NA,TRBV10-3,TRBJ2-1,TGTGCCGCTCATACCGGGACAGGGGTCAATGAGCAGTTCTTC,CAAHTGTGVNEQFF
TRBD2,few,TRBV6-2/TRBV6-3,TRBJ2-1,TGTGCCAGCAGTTACTGGACTAGCGGGAGTAGGAATGAGCAGTTCTTC,CASSYWTSGSRNEQFF
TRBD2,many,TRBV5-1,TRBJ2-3,TGCGCCAGCAGCTGGGGAGCGGGAGCCGGAGATACGCAGTATTTT,CASSWGAGAGDTQYF
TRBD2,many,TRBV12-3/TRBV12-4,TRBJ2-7,TGTGCCAGCAGTTCCCGGGAGGGGCGATACGAGCAGTACTTC,CASSSREGRYEQYF
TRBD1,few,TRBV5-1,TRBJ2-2,TGCGCCAGCAGCTTCGGACAGGGATGGAACACCGGGGAGCTGTTTTTT,CASSFGQGWNTGELFF
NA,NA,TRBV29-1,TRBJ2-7,TGCAGCGTTGAAGATAGGACTCAGAGCTCCTACGAGCAGTACTTC,CSVEDRTQSSYEQYF
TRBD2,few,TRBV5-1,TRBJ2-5,TGCGCCAGCAGCGGCCCCCCGGGACTAGCGGGGGCAGGAGAGACCCAGTACTTC,CASSGPPGLAGAGETQYF
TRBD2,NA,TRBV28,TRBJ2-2,TGTGCCAGCAGCCTCCCCTCGGGACTAGCTACCGGGGAGCTGTTTTTT,CASSLPSGLATGELFF
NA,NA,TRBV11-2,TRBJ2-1,TGTGCCAGCACCACGTCTTGGTCCCGTATGGGGAGAGGGAATGAGCAGTTCTTC,CASTTSWSRMGRGNEQFF
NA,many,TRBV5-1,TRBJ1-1,TGCGCCAGCAGCACACAGGGCGCGAACACTGAAGCTTTCTTT,CASSTQGANTEAFF
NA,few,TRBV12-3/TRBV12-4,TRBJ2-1,TGTGCCAGCAGTTTAGCAGGGACTGAGCAGTTCTTC,CASSLAGTEQFF
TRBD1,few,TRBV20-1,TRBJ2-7,TGCAGTGCTACTCCCGACAGGGCCCTACCCTACGAGCAGTACTTC,CSATPDRALPYEQYF
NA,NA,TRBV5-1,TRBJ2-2,TGCGCCAGCAGCATGACAGGAAAGAACACCGGGGAGCTGTTTTTT,CASSMTGKNTGELFF
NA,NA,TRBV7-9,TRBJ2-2,TGTGCCAGCAGCTTAGCATTCTCCATGAACACCGGGGAGCTGTTTTTT,CASSLAFSMNTGELFF
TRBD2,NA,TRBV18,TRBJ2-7,TGTGCCAGCTCACCACCAGGACTAGCGGGGGACTACGAGCAGTACTTC,CASSPPGLAGDYEQYF
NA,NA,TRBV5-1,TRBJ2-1,TGCGCCAGCAGCTTGCTATCGTCAGGGGTGCGCTGGAGCAATGAGCAGTTCTTC,CASSLLSSGVRWSNEQFF
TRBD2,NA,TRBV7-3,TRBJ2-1,TGTGCCAGCAGCGAGGTAGCGGGAGGACCCTACAATGAGCAGTTCTTC,CASSEVAGGPYNEQFF
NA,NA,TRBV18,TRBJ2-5,TGTGCCAGCTCACCTGGCCAGCCATTGGGGACCCAGTACTTC,CASSPGQPLGTQYF
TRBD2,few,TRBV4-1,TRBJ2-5,TGCGCCAGCAGCCAAGAGCGGACTAGCGTGGAGACCCAGTACTTC,CASSQERTSVETQYF
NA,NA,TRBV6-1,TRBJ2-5,TGTGCCAGCTCGTTCGGGAAGAGAGAGACCCAGTACTTC,CASSFGKRETQYF
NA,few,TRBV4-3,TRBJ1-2,TGCGCCAGCAGCATCAATCTTGGTTTTCTGCCAACTAACTATGGCTACACCTTC,CASSINLGFLPTNYGYTF
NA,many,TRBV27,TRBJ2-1,TGTGCCAGCAGAAATTTCGGCGGCTACAATGAGCAGTTCTTC,CASRNFGGYNEQFF